This entry features one T cell receptor beta chain sequence. Its target is not known. This sample was taken from a study of response to subunit inactivated influenza vaccine. Study-wide points: Every seasonal influenza vaccination brings in few new T cells, the authors suggested.

Each CDR3 protein gets one entry after TCRdb re-called the RT-PCR reads with MiXCR. This sample carries approximately 700,000 distinct CDR3 sequences, about 15% of them seen once, and the ten largest clones take 5.5% to 8%. CDR1 and CDR2 from the germline V gene are LGHNA and YSLEER. Trimming stripped 1 base from V and 4 bases from J, with 16 bases between. The CDR3 has 16 amino acids. The chain carries TRBV4-3 and TRBJ2-5; D is possibly TRBD1 (6 bases). The source was PBMCs from blood, collected less than 15 days before vaccination. This TCR was sampled from a man aged 45-65 years who received an inactivated influenza vaccine. This CDR3 reads CASSQVLQGLGETQYF. The CDR3 DNA reads as TGCGCCAGCAGCCAAGTTTTGCAGGGGCTAGGAGAGACCCAGTACTTC.